The rows below give T cell receptor beta chains drawn from one sample of a study of cytotoxic CD8 clonotypes in ibrutinib-treated CLL. This table comes from immunoSEQ multiplex PCR, and its TCRdb copy is limited to in-frame clones, with some not included. In the table there are 270,000 or so clones, approximately 76% of which are singletons. The source was PBMCs, collected at disease progression, from a patient treated with ibrutinib. All receptors come from a human donor with chronic lymphocytic leukemia. Each CDR3 is given with its conserved first and last residue. The D gene is left open where the match is weak. Size is stated for part of the rows, as once, few or many counts, or as a class when the clone is expanded.

V	J	D	length	size	CDR3	DNA
TRBV5-1	TRBJ2-5	NA	16	NA	CASSPYARGKWETQYF	TGCGCCAGCAGTCCTTATGCTCGGGGGAAATGGGAGACCCAGTACTTC
TRBV2	TRBJ1-3	NA	17	NA	CASSPEGRRLSGNTIYF	TGTGCCAGCAGCCCAGAGGGACGGCGCCTCTCTGGAAACACCATATATTTT
TRBV2	TRBJ1-3	NA	16	NA	CASSVGTAFSGNTIYF	TGTGCCAGCAGTGTTGGGACCGCCTTCTCTGGAAACACCATATATTTT
TRBV10-1	TRBJ1-4	TRBD1	12	NA	CASSPGQGVLFF	TGCGCCAGCTCTCCGGGACAGGGGGTACTGTTTTTT
TRBV6-6	TRBJ2-7	NA	11	NA	CASGLVYEQYF	TGTGCCAGTGGCCTCGTTTACGAGCAGTACTTC
TRBV29-1	TRBJ2-7	TRBD1	13	NA	CSVGDRVSYEQYF	TGCAGCGTTGGGGACAGGGTTAGCTACGAGCAGTACTTC
TRBV10-3	TRBJ2-7	NA	13	few	CAIREDSTYEQYF	TGTGCCATCAGGGAAGACTCAACCTACGAGCAGTACTTC
TRBV7-9	TRBJ1-5	NA	15	NA	CASSLGTGNHQPQHF	TGTGCCAGCAGCTTAGGTACAGGGAATCATCAGCCCCAGCATTTT
TRBV15	TRBJ1-2	NA	16	NA	CATMVDLRSGSYGYTF	TGTGCCACCATGGTGGACCTGAGGTCGGGCTCCTATGGCTACACCTTC
TRBV6-6	TRBJ2-2	NA	12	NA	CASSPRTGELFF	TGTGCCAGCAGTCCGAGAACCGGGGAGCTGTTTTTT
TRBV7-3	TRBJ2-3	NA	14	NA	CASSLMRGTDTQYF	TGTGCCAGCAGCTTAATGAGGGGAACAGATACGCAGTATTTT
TRBV12-5	TRBJ1-2	NA	16	NA	CASGFIRGRVSDGYTF	TGTGCTAGTGGTTTTATCAGGGGCAGGGTTTCGGATGGCTACACCTTC
TRBV5-5	TRBJ2-7	TRBD1	16	NA	CASSFPGQHKPYEQYF	TGTGCCAGCAGCTTCCCGGGACAGCATAAGCCCTACGAGCAGTACTTC
TRBV5-1	TRBJ1-1	TRBD1	17	NA	CASSLGTGGGAVTEAFF	TGCGCCAGCAGCTTGGGGACAGGGGGCGGAGCGGTCACTGAAGCTTTCTTT
TRBV19	TRBJ2-7	TRBD1	16	NA	CASSPSRTGLSYEQYF	TGTGCCAGTAGTCCCTCCCGGACAGGTCTCTCCTACGAGCAGTACTTC
TRBV4-1	TRBJ2-3	TRBD2	15	NA	CASSQERREGDTQYF	TGCGCCAGCAGCCAAGAAAGGCGGGAGGGAGATACGCAGTATTTT
TRBV5-1	TRBJ2-7	TRBD1	15	NA	CASSLAGTGPYEQYF	TGCGCCAGCAGCTTGGCCGGGACAGGGCCCTACGAGCAGTACTTC
TRBV10-3	TRBJ2-7	TRBD2	15	NA	CAISEIRGENYEQYF	TGTGCCATCAGTGAGATCCGGGGGGAGAACTACGAGCAGTACTTC
TRBV18	TRBJ1-1	NA	14	NA	CASSRGHRNTEAFF	TGTGCCAGCTCACGGGGACACCGGAACACTGAAGCTTTCTTT
TRBV11-2	TRBJ1-2	NA	15	NA	CASSSRDAPPYGYTF	TGTGCCAGCAGCTCCCGGGACGCACCACCTTATGGCTACACCTTC
TRBV7-9	TRBJ2-4	NA	12	once	CASSSDENIQYF	TGTGCCAGCAGTTCGGATGAAAACATTCAGTACTTC
TRBV5-6	TRBJ2-7	NA	13	NA	CASSPLTRGEQYF	TGTGCCAGCAGCCCACTAACTCGTGGAGAGCAGTACTTC
TRBV6-5	TRBJ2-3	TRBD1	14	NA	CASSYRDRTDTQYF	TGTGCCAGCAGTTACCGGGACAGGACAGATACGCAGTATTTT
TRBV5-1	TRBJ2-7	NA	15	NA	CASSPLSGATYEQYF	TGCGCCAGCAGCCCCCTGTCGGGGGCCACCTACGAGCAGTACTTC
TRBV28	TRBJ1-5	TRBD1	16	NA	CASSLPVPGGKSPQHF	TGTGCCAGCAGTTTACCCGTCCCAGGGGGCAAGTCCCCCCAGCATTTT
TRBV29-1	TRBJ2-5	TRBD2	14	NA	CSVSSGGAHETQYF	TGCAGCGTTTCTAGCGGGGGGGCCCACGAGACCCAGTACTTC
TRBV6-5	TRBJ2-3	NA	11	NA	CASSSPDTQYF	TGTGCCAGCAGTTCCCCAGATACGCAGTATTTT
TRBV7-9	TRBJ1-2	TRBD1	15	NA	CASSLGGQGWDGYTF	TGTGCCAGCAGCTTAGGGGGACAGGGATGGGATGGCTACACCTTC
TRBV9	TRBJ2-3	TRBD2	17	NA	CASSVGSGGAGTDTQYF	TGTGCCAGCAGCGTGGGTAGCGGGGGGGCAGGCACAGATACGCAGTATTTT
TRBV25-1	TRBJ2-2	TRBD1	13	NA	CASSAGGIGELFF	TGTGCCAGCAGTGCAGGGGGCATCGGGGAGCTGTTTTTT
TRBV9	TRBJ1-1	NA	15	NA	CASSTNREVNTEAFF	TGTGCCAGCAGTACGAACAGGGAGGTAAACACTGAAGCTTTCTTT